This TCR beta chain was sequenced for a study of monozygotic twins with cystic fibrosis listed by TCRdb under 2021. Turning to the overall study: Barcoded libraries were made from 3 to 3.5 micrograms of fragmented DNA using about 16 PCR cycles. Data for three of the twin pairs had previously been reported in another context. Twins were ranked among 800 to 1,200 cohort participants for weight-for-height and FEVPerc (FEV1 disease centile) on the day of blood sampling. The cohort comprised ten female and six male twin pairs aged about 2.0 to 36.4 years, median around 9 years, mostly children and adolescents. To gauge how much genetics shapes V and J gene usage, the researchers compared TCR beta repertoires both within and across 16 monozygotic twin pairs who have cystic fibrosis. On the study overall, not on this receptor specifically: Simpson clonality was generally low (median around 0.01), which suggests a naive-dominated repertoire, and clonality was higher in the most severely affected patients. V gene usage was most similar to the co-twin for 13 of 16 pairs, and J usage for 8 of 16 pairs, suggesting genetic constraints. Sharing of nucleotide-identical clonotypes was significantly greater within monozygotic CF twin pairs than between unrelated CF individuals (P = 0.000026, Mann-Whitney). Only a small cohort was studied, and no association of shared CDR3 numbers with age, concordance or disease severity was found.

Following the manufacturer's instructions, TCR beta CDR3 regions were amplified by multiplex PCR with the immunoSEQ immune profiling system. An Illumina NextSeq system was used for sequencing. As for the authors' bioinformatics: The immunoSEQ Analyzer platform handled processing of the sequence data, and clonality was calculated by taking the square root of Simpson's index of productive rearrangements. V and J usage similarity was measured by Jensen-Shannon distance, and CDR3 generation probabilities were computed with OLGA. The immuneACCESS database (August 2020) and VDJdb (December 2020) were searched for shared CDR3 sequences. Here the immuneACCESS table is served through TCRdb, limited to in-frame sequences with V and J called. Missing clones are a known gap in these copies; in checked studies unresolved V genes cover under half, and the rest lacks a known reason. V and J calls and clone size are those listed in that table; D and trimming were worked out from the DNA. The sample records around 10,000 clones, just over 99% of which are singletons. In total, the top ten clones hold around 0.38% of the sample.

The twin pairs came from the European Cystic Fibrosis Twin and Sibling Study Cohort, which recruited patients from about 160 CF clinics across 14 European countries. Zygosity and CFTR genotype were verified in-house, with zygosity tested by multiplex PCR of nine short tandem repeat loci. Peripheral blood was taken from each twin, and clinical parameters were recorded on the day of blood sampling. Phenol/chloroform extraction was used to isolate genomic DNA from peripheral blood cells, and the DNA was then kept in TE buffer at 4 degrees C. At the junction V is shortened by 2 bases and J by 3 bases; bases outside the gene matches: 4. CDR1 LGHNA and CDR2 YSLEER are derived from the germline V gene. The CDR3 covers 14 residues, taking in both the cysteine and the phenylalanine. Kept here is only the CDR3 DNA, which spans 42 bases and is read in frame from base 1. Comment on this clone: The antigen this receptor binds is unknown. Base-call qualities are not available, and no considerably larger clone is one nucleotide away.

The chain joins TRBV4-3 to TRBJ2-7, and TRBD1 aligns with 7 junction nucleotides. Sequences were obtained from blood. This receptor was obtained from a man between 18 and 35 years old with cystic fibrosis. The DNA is TGCGCCAGCAGCCAATTGCAGGGGGACTACGAGCAGTACTTC. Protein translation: CASSQLQGDYEQYF.